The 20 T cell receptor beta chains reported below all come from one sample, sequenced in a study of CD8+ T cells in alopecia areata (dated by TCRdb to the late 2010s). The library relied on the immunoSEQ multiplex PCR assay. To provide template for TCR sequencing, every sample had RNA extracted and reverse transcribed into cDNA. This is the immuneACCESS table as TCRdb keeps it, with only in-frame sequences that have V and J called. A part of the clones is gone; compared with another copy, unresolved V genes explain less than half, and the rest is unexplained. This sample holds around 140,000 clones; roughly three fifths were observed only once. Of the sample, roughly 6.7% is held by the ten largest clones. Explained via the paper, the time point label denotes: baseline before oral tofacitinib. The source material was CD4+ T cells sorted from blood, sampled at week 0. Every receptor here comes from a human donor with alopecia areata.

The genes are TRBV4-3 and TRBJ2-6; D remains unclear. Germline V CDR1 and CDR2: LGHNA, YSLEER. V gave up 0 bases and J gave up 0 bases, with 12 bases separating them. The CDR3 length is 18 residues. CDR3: CASSQEDGRDSGANVLTF. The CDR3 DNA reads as TGCGCCAGCAGCCAAGAGGACGGCCGAGACTCTGGGGCCAACGTCCTGACTTTC.

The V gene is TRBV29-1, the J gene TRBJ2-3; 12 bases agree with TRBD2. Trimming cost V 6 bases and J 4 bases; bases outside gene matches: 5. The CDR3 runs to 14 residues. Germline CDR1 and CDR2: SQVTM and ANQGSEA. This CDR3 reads CSVVRLAGADTQYF. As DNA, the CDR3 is TGCAGCGTGGTCCGACTAGCGGGGGCAGATACGCAGTATTTT.

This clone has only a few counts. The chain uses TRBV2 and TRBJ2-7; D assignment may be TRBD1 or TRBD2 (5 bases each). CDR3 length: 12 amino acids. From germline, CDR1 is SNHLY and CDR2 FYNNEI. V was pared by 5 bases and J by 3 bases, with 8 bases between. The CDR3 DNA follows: TGTGCCAGCAGTATGAGGGGCTACGAGCAGTACTTC. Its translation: CASSMRGYEQYF.

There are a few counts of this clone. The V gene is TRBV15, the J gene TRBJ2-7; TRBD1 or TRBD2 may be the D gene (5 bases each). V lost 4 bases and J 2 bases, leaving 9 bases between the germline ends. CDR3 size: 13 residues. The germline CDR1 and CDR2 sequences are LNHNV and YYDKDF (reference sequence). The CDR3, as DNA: TGTGCCACCAGCATGGGGACCCCCTACGAGCAGTACTTC. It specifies CATSMGTPYEQYF.

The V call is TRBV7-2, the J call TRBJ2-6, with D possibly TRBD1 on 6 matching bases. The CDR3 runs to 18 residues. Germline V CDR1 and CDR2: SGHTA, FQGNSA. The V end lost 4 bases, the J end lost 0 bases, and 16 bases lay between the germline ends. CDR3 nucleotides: TGTGCCAGCAGCTCGCCCCGACAGGCCCACTCTGGGGCCAACGTCCTGACTTTC. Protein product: CASSSPRQAHSGANVLTF.

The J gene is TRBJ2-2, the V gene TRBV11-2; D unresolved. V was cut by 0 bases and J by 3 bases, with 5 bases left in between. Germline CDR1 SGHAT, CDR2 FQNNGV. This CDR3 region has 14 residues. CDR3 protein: CASSLDRHTGELFF. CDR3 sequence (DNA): TGTGCCAGCAGCTTAGACAGGCACACCGGGGAGCTGTTTTTT. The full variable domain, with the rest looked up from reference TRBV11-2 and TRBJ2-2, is EAGVAQSPRYKIIEKRQSVAFWCNPISGHATLYWYQQILGQGPKLLIQFQNNGVVDDSQLPKDRFSAERLKGVDSTLKIQPAKLEDSAVYLCASSLDRHTGELFFGEGSRLTVL.

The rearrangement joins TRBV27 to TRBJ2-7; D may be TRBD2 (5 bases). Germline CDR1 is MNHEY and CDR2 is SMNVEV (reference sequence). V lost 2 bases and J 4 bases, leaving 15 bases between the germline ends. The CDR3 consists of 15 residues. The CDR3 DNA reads TGTGCCAGCAGTTTAGCCGGGCTGGGAGCATACGAGCAGTACTTC. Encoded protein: CASSLAGLGAYEQYF.

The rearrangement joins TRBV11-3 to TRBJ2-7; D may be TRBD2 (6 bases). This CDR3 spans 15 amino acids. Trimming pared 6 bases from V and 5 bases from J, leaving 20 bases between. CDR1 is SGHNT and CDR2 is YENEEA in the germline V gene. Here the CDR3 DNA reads TGTGCCAGCAGTCTATCAGGAGGGGTGCTGAACGAGCAGTACTTC. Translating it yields CASSLSGGVLNEQYF. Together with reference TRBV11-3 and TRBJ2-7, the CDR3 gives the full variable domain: EAGVVQSPRYKIIEKKQPVAFWCNPISGHNTLYWYLQNLGQGPELLIRYENEEAVDDSQLPKDRFSAERLKGVDSTLKIQPAELGDSAVYLCASSLSGGVLNEQYFGPGTRLTVT.

This chain's CDR3 is CSGGLNTDTQYF. CDR3 bases: TGCAGCGGGGGACTAAACACAGATACGCAGTATTTT. The V gene is TRBV29-1, the J gene TRBJ2-3; 7 positions match TRBD2. Germline CDR1 reads SQVTM; CDR2 reads ANQGSEA. This CDR3 region has 12 residues. With V trimmed by 7 bases and J by 2 bases, 3 bases remained unmatched.

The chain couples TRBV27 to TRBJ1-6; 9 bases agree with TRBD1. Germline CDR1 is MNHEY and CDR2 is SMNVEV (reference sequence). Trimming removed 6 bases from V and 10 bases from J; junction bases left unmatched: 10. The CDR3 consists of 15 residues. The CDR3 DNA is TGTGCCAGCAGAACCACAGGGGGCATGGTCTCACCCCTCCACTTT. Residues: CASRTTGGMVSPLHF.

The CDR3 protein is CASSQESTGDQPQHF. The CDR3 nucleotides are TGCGCCAGCAGCCAAGAATCGACAGGGGACCAGCCCCAGCATTTT. V usage is TRBV4-1 and J usage is TRBJ1-5, with 8 bases identical to TRBD1. Unmatched junction bases numbered 5, after V lost 0 bases and J lost 7 bases. There are 15 residues in the CDR3. Germline lookup yields CDR1 MGHRA and CDR2 YSYEKL.

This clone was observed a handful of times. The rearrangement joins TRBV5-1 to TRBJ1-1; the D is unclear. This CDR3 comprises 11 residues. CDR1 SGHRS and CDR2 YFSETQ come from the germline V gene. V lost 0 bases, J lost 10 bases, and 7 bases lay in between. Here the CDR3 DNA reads TGCGCCAGCAGCTTGGATGCGGTAGCTTTCTTT. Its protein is CASSLDAVAFF.

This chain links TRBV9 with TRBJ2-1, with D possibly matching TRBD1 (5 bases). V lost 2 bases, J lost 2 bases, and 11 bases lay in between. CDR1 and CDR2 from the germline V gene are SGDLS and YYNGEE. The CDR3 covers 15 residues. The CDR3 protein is CASSVGQGAYNEQFF. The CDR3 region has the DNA TGTGCCAGCAGCGTTGGTCAGGGTGCCTACAATGAGCAGTTCTTC.

The CDR3 loop is CAISDLLAGVNEQFF. CDR3 DNA sequence: TGTGCCATCAGTGATTTGCTAGCGGGGGTCAATGAGCAGTTCTTC. This chain joins TRBV10-3 and TRBJ2-1; 10 bases line up with TRBD2. Trimming removed 3 bases from V and 6 bases from J; junction bases left unmatched: 5. Germline CDR1 is ENHRY and CDR2 is SYGVKD. The CDR3 consists of 15 residues.

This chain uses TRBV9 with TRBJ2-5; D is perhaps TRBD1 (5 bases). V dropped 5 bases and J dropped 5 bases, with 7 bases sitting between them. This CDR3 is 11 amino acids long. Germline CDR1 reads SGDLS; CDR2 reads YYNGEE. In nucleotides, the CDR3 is TGTGCCAGCAGTTCAGGGGAGACCCAGTACTTC. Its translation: CASSSGETQYF.

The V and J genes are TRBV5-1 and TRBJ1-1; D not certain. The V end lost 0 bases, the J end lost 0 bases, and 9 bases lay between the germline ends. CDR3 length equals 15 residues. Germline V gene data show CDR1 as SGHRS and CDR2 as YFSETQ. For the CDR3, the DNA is TGCGCCAGCAGCTTGGCTCCGGGGATGAACACTGAAGCTTTCTTT. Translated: CASSLAPGMNTEAFF.

The CDR3 DNA sequence: TGTGCCAGTAGTATGAAGTCGGGCTATGGCTACACCTTC. Translation: CASSMKSGYGYTF. The V call is TRBV19, the J call TRBJ1-2; D gene unclear. The V gene lost 3 bases and the J gene lost 4 bases, with 9 bases spanning the gap. CDR1 LNHDA and CDR2 SQIVND come from the germline V gene (reference sequence). The CDR3 sequence is 13 residues long.

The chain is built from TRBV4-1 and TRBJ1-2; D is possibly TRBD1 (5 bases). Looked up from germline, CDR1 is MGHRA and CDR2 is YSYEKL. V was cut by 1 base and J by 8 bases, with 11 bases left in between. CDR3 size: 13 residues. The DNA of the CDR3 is TGCGCCAGCAGCCAAGCGCCCAGGGACGGCTACACCTTC. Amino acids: CASSQAPRDGYTF.

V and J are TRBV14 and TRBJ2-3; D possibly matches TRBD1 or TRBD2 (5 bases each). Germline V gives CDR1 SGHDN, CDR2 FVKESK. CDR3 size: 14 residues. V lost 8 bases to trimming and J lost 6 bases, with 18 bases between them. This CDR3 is CASSPGAVRDTQYF. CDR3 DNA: TGTGCCAGCTCCCCCGGGGCGGTCCGGGATACGCAGTATTTT.

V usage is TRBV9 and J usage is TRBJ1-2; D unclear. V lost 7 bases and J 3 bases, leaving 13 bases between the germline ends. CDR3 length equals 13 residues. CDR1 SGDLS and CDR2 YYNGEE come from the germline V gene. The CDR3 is CASGRPGDYGYTF. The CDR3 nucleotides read TGTGCCAGCGGGAGACCGGGAGACTATGGCTACACCTTC.